The clone carrying this TCR beta chain occurred a few times. The antigen is not known. This sample was included in a study of response to subunit inactivated influenza vaccine. Study-wide results and limits: Researchers suggested that each seasonal influenza vaccination recruits few new T cells.

The V and J ends lost 2 bases and 5 bases respectively, with 12 bases between them. Germline V gene data show CDR1 as MGHRA and CDR2 as YSYEKL. This CDR3 has 14 amino acids. TCRdb analysed the RT-PCR reads with MiXCR anew, one entry per CDR3 protein. The profile shows approximately 530,000 distinct CDR3 sequences, about 7.2% of them singletons. The source is a man aged 45-69 years who received an inactivated influenza vaccine. The chain links TRBV4-1 to TRBJ2-5; D may be TRBD1 (6 bases). The sequencing used PBMCs from blood, collected around 25 months after vaccination. CDR3: CASSQPIQGETQYF. The CDR3 bases are TGCGCCAGCAGCCAACCCATTCAGGGGGAGACCCAGTACTTC.